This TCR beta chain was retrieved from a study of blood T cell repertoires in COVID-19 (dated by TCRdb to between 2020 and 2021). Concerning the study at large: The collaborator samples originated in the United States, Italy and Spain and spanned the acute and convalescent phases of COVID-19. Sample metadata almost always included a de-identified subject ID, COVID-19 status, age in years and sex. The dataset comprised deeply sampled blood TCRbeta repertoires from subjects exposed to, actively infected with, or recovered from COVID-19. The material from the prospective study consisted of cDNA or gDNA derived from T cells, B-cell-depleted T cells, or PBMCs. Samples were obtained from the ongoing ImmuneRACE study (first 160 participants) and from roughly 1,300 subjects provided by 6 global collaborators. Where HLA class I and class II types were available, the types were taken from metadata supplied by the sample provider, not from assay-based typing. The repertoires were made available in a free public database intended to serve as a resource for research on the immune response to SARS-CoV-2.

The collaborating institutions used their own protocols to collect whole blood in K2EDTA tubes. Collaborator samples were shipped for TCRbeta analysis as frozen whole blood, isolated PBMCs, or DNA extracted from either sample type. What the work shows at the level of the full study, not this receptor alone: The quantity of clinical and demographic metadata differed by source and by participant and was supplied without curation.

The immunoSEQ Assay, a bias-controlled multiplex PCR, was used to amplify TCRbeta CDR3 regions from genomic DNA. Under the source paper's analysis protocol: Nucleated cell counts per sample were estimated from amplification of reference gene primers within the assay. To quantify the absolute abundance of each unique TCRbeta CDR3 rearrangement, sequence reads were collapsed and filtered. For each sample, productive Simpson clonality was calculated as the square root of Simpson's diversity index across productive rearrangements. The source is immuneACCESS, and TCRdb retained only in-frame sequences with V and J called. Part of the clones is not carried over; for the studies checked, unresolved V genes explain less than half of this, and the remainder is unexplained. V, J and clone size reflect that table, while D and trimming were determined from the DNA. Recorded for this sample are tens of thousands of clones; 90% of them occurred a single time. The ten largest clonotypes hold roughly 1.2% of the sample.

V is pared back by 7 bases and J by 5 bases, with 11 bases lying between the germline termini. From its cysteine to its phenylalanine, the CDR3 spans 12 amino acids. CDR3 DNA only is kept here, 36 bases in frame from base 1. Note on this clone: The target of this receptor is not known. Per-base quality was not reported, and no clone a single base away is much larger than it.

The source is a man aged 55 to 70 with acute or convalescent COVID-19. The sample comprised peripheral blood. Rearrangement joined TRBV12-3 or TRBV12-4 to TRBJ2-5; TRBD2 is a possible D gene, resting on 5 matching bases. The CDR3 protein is CASTRSGETQYF. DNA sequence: TGTGCCAGCACTCGATCGGGGGAGACCCAGTACTTC.